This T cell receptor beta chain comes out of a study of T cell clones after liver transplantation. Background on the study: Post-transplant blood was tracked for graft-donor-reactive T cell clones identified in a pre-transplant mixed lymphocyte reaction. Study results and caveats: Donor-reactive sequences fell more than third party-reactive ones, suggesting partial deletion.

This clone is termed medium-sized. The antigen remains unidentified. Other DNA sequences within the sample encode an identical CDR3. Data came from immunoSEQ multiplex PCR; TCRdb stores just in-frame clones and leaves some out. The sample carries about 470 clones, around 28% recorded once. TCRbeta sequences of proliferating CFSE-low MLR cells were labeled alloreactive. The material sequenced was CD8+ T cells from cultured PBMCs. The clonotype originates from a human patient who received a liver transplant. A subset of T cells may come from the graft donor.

The CDR3 DNA is TGTGCCAGCAGCTTAGGCGGAGGGAGGGGGACTGAAGCTTTCTTT. Its protein is CASSLGGGRGTEAFF. The chain is built from TRBV7-6 and TRBJ1-1, with D tentatively TRBD1 (6 bases). V shed 1 base and J shed 5 bases, with 14 bases lying between them. Germline V gene data show CDR1 as SGHVS and CDR2 as FNYEAQ. The CDR3 spans 15 residues.